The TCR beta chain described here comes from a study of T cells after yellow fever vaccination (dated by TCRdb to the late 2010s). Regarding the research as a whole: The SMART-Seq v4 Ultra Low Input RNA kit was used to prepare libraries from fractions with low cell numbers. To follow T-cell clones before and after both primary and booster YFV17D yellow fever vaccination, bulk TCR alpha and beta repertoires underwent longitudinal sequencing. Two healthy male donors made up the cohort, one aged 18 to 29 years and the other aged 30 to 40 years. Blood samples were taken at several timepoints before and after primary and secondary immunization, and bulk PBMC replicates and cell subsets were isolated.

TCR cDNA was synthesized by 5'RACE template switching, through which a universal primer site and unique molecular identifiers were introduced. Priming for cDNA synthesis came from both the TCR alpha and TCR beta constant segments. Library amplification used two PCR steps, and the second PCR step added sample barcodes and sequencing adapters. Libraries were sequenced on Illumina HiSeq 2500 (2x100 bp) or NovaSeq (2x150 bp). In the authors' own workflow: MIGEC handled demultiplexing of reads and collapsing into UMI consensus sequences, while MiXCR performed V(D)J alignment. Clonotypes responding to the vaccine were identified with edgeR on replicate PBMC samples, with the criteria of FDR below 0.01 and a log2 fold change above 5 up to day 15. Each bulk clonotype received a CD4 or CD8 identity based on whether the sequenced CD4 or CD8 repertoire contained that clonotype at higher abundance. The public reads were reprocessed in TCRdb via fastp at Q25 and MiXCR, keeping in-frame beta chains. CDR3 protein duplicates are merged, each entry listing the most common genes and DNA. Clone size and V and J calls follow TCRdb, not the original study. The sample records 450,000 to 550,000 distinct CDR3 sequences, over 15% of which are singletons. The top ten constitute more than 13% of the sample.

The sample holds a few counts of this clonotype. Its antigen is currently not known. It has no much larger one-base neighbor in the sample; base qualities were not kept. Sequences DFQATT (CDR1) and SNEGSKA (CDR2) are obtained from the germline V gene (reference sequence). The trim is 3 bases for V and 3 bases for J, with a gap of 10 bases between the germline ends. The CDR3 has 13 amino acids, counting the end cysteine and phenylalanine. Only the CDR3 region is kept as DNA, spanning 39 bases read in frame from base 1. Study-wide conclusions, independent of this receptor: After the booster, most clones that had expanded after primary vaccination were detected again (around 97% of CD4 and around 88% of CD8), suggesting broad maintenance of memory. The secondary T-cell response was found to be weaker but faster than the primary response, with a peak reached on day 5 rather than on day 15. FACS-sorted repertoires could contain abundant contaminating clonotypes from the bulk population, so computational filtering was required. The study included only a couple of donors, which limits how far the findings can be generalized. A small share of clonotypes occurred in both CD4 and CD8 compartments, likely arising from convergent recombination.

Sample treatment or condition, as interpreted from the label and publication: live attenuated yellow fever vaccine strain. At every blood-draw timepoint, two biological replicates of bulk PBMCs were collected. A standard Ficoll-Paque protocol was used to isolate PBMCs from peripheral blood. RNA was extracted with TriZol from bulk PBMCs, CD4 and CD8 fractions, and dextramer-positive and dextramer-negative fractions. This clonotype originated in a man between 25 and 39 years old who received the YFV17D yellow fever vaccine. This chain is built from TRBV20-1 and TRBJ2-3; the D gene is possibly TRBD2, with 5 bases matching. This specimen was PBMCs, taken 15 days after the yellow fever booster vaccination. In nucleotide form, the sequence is TGCAGTGCTAGGTTCGGCGGGACAGATACGCAGTATTTT. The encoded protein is CSARFGGTDTQYF.